This TCR beta chain originates from a study of post-analysis software for immune sequencing data. Study as a whole: Included courses were relapsing-remitting and secondary progressive multiple sclerosis; progressive-relapsing multiple sclerosis was also included.

The V and J ends lost 6 bases and 5 bases respectively, with 9 bases between them. The CDR3 spans 12 residues. Germline lookup yields CDR1 MNHEY and CDR2 SVGAGI. Prepared libraries of TCR beta cDNA carried unique molecular identifiers. With about 1 to 11 million T cells as the source, hundreds of thousands of cDNA molecules resulted. TCRdb called the PCR reads again in MiXCR, with one record for every CDR3 protein. The data hold roughly 730,000 distinct CDR3 sequences, with less than 35% observed a single time. In the case of this clonotype: Its antigen is still unknown.

Study results and limitations: Controls had lower frequencies than patients of about 5 TRBV segments, which included TRBV5-6, TRBV5-1 and TRBV20-1. When compared against controls, multiple sclerosis patients showed significantly lower normalized Chao1 diversity.

Sequencing was carried out using blood. This TCR came from a girl between 10 and 17 years old with multiple sclerosis. This rearrangement joins TRBV6-5 to TRBJ2-3, with D perhaps matching TRBD2 (5 bases). For the CDR3, the DNA is TGTGCCAGCAGACGGACTTTAGATACGCAGTATTTT. Residues: CASRRTLDTQYF.